The clone carrying this T cell receptor beta chain was detected a few times. In the original workflow: For nucleated cells, counts were estimated from reference gene primer amplification. Repertoires were generated with immunoSEQ multiplex PCR, while TCRdb's copy carries only in-frame clones and drops some. That table gives V, J and clone size, and the DNA gave D and trimming. In the table there are about 88,000 clones, 86% of which are singletons. This sample is drawn from a study of blood T cell repertoires in COVID-19. Overall study context: Nucleic acid was either cDNA or gDNA, and it came from T cells, B-cell-depleted T cells, or PBMCs.

The CDR3 length is 16 residues. Trimming pared 3 bases from V and 4 bases from J, leaving 17 bases between. Germline V gene data show CDR1 as SGHTS and CDR2 as YDEGEE. The gene calls are TRBV5-8 and TRBJ2-1, with D perhaps TRBD1 (6 bases). Material: peripheral blood. This receptor was taken from a human donor in a cohort sampled during active COVID-19. This chain's CDR3 is CASSSEGDQGYNEQFF. DNA of the CDR3: TGTGCCAGCAGCTCAGAAGGGGACCAGGGGTACAATGAGCAGTTCTTC.